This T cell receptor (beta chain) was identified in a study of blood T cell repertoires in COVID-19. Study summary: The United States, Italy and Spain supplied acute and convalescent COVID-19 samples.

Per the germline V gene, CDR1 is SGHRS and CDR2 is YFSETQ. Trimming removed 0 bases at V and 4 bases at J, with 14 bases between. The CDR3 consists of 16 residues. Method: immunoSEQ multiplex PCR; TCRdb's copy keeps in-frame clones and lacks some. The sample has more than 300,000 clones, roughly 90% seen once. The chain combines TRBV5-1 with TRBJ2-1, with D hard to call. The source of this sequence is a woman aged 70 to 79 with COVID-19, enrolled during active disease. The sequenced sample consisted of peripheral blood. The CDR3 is CASSLEGEAAYNEQFF. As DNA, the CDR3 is TGCGCCAGCAGCTTGGAAGGAGAGGCTGCTTACAATGAGCAGTTCTTC.